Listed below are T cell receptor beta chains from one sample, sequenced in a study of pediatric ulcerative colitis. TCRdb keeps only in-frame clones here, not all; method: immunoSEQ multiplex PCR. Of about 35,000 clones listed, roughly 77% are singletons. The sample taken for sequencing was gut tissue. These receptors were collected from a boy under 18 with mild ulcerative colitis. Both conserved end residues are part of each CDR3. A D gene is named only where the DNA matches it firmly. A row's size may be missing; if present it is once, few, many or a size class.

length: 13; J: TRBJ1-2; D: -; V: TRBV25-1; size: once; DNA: TGTGCCAGCAGTTCCGGGCTACGTTATGGCTACACCTTC; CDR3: CASSSGLRYGYTF
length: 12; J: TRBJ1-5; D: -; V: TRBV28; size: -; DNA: TGTGCCAGCAGTTCCTACAGGTTGTCCCAGCATTTT; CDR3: CASSSYRLSQHF
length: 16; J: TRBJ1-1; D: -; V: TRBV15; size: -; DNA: TGTGCCACCAGCAGAGATCGGCTGAGGGCAAACACTGAAGCTTTCTTT; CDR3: CATSRDRLRANTEAFF
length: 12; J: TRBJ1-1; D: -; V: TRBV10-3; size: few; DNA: TGTGCCATAGTGGACGAGAACACTGAAGCTTTCTTT; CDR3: CAIVDENTEAFF
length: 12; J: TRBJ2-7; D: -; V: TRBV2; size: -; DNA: TGTGCCAGCAGCGTAGGACAGTACGAGCAGTACTTC; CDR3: CASSVGQYEQYF
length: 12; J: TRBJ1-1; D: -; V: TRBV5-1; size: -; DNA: TGCGCCAGCAGCCCTGGGCTCTCTGAAGCTTTCTTT; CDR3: CASSPGLSEAFF
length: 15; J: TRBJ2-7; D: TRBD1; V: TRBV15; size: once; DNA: TGTGCCACCAGCAGAGCTGTACAGGGGTCCTACGAGCAGTACTTC; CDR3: CATSRAVQGSYEQYF
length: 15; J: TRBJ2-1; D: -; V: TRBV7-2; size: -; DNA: TGTGCCAGCAGCTTAACGGGGAGCTCCTACAATGAGCAGTTCTTC; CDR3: CASSLTGSSYNEQFF
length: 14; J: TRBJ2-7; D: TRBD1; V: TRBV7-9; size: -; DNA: TGTGCCAGCAGAGGGACAGATAGTATCTACGAGCAGTACTTC; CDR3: CASRGTDSIYEQYF
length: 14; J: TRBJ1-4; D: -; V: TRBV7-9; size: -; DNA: TGTGCCAGCAGCTTAGGATGGGGTCGAGAAAAACTGTTTTTT; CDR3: CASSLGWGREKLFF
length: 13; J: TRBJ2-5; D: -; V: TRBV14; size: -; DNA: TGTGCCAGCAGCCAACGAATTGGGGAGACCCAGTACTTC; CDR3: CASSQRIGETQYF
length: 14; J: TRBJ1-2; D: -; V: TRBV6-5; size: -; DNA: TGTGCCAGCAGTTACGGGCAGGGGCGTAGGGGCTACACCTTC; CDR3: CASSYGQGRRGYTF
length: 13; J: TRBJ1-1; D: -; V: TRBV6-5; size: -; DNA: TGTGCCAGCAGTTACTCGAGGAACACTGAAGCTTTCTTT; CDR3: CASSYSRNTEAFF
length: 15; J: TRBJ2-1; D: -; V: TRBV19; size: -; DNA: TGTGCCAGCCCCCGGACGGTCGGGCGTGGCAATGAGCAGTTCTTC; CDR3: CASPRTVGRGNEQFF
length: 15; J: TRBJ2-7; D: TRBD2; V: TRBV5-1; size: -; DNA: TGCGCCAGCAGCTTGGCCGCGGGGGGGCGCGACGAGCAGTACTTC; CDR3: CASSLAAGGRDEQYF
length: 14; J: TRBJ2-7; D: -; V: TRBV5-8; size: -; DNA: TGTGCCAGCAGCAGAATTCCGGATCCCTACGAGCAGTACTTC; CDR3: CASSRIPDPYEQYF
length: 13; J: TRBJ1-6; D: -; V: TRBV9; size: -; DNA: TGTGCCAGCAGCATCGGGACGGATTCACCCCTCCACTTT; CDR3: CASSIGTDSPLHF
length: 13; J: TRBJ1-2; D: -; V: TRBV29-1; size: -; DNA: TGCAGCGTCGGGGGGGCCTGGAACTATGGCTACACCTTC; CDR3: CSVGGAWNYGYTF
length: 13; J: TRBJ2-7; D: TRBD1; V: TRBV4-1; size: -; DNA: TGCGCCAGCAGCTGGGACAGGGGCTACGAGCAGTACTTC; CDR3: CASSWDRGYEQYF
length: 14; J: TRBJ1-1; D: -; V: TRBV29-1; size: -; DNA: TGCAGCGCCCTGCGCTCAGGGGCCAACACTGAAGCTTTCTTT; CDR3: CSALRSGANTEAFF
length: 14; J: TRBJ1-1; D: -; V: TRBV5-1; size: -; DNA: TGCGCCAGCAGCCCTTGGGTGAGATCCACTGAAGCTTTCTTT; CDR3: CASSPWVRSTEAFF
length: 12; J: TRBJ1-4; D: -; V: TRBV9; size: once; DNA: TGTGCCAGCAGCGATGGGGGGGAAAAACTGTTTTTT; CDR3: CASSDGGEKLFF
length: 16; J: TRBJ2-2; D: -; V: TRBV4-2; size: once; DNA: TGTGCCAGCAGCCAAGATTGGGGGGGCCGAACCGGGGAGCTGTTTTTT; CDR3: CASSQDWGGRTGELFF
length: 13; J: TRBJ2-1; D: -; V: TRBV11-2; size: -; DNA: TGTGCCAGCAGCCCCACACCCTGGGCTGAGCAGTTCTTC; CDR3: CASSPTPWAEQFF
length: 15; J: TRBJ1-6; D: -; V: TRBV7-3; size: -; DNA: TGTGCCAGCAGCTTATCGGGGGCCTATAATTCACCCCTCCACTTT; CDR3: CASSLSGAYNSPLHF
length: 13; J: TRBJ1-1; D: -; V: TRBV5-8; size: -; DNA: TGTGCCAGCAGCTTGTACGTGAACACTGAAGCTTTCTTT; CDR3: CASSLYVNTEAFF
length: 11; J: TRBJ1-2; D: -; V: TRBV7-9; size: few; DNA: TGTGCCAGCAGCTTACACTATGGCTACACCTTC; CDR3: CASSLHYGYTF
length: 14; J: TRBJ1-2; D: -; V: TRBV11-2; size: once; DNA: TGTGCCAGCAGCCGCGGAACCGGGACTATGAGCTACACCTTC; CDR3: CASSRGTGTMSYTF
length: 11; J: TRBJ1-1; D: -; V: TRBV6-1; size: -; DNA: TGTGCCAGCAGTGAATGGGGTGAAGCTTTCTTT; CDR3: CASSEWGEAFF
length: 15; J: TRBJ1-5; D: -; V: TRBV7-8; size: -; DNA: TGTGCCAGCAGCTTAGGGCGCATCCCGGGTCAGCCCCAGCATTTT; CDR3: CASSLGRIPGQPQHF
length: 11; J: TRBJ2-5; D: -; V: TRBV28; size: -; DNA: TGTGCCAGCAGTTTTGAGGAGACCCAGTACTTC; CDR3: CASSFEETQYF
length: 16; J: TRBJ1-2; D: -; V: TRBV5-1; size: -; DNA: TGCGCCAGCAGGTCAGGGTCATTGGGCCCCGTCTATGGCTACACCTTC; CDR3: CASRSGSLGPVYGYTF